Listed below are T cell receptor beta chains from one sample, sequenced in a study of T cell repertoires in cytomegalovirus infection. TCRdb reprocessed the reads via MiXCR and lists one record per CDR3 protein. The profile covers some 280,000 distinct CDR3 sequences, with around 15% appearing a single time and around 9% taken by the ten largest. The sequenced material came from PBMCs. These receptors came from a human donor in good health (CMV status not recorded). Some clones in this sample may be carry-over from other donors' samples. Both conserved end residues are part of each CDR3. Fields, in order: V gene, D gene, clone size, J gene, CDR3 DNA, CDR3 protein. D genes are given only for firm matches. Only some rows state a clone size, as once, few, many or a class for expanded clones.

V gene: TRBV7-9
D gene: -
clone size: many
J gene: TRBJ2-4
CDR3 DNA: TGTGCCAGCAGCTCGGACGGTCCAATTCAGTACTTC
CDR3 protein: CASSSDGPIQYF

V gene: TRBV7-9
D gene: -
clone size: many
J gene: TRBJ2-5
CDR3 DNA: TGTGCCAGCAGCCTCCTGGGCCAGGGGCAAGAGACCCAGTACTTC
CDR3 protein: CASSLLGQGQETQYF

V gene: TRBV2
D gene: -
clone size: many
J gene: TRBJ2-7
CDR3 DNA: TGTGCCAGCAGTGATCTTAGACGCTCCTACGAGCAGTACTTC
CDR3 protein: CASSDLRRSYEQYF

V gene: TRBV7-2
D gene: -
clone size: many
J gene: TRBJ1-4
CDR3 DNA: TGTGCCAGCCAAAGTATCGGACTTAGAAAACTGTTTTTT
CDR3 protein: CASQSIGLRKLFF

V gene: TRBV6-4
D gene: -
clone size: few
J gene: TRBJ1-2
CDR3 DNA: TGTGCCAGCAGCCCCGAGGGGGGTATCTATGGCTACACCTTC
CDR3 protein: CASSPEGGIYGYTF

V gene: TRBV5-1
D gene: -
clone size: -
J gene: TRBJ2-1
CDR3 DNA: TGCGCCAGCAGCTCCCAAAATCCTGGGGTAAGCTCCTACAATGAGCAGTTCTTC
CDR3 protein: CASSSQNPGVSSYNEQFF

V gene: TRBV7-2
D gene: TRBD2
clone size: many
J gene: TRBJ2-7
CDR3 DNA: TGTGCCAGCAGCTTAGCGCGGGGGGCACTGACCTACGAGCAGTACTTC
CDR3 protein: CASSLARGALTYEQYF

V gene: TRBV7-2
D gene: -
clone size: many
J gene: TRBJ1-2
CDR3 DNA: TGTGCCAGCAGCTTAGGGGGCGGTGAGGACTATGGCTACACCTTC
CDR3 protein: CASSLGGGEDYGYTF

V gene: TRBV28
D gene: -
clone size: many
J gene: TRBJ1-1
CDR3 DNA: TGTGCCAGCAGGAAAACCGGGAGGTCTGAAGCTTTCTTT
CDR3 protein: CASRKTGRSEAFF

V gene: TRBV7-3
D gene: -
clone size: many
J gene: TRBJ1-6
CDR3 DNA: TGTGCCAGCAGCTTATTGTCTCAGGGAGCACCCCTCCACTTT
CDR3 protein: CASSLLSQGAPLHF

V gene: TRBV25-1
D gene: -
clone size: many
J gene: TRBJ1-2
CDR3 DNA: TGTGCCAGCAGTGACGGCTCGGGAAGGCGGAGGCGCTACACCTTC
CDR3 protein: CASSDGSGRRRRYTF

V gene: TRBV25-1
D gene: -
clone size: -
J gene: TRBJ1-4
CDR3 DNA: TGTGCCAGCAGATCAGAGGGGAGGGAAAAACTGTTTTTT
CDR3 protein: CASRSEGREKLFF

V gene: TRBV12-3/TRBV12-4
D gene: TRBD1
clone size: many
J gene: TRBJ2-7
CDR3 DNA: TGTGCCAGCAGCTTCCGTGTGGGGACAGGCTTCTACGAGCAGTACTTC
CDR3 protein: CASSFRVGTGFYEQYF

V gene: TRBV5-8
D gene: -
clone size: -
J gene: TRBJ2-7
CDR3 DNA: TGTGCCAGCAGCTGGACGACAGGCTACGAGCAGTACTTC
CDR3 protein: CASSWTTGYEQYF

V gene: TRBV28
D gene: -
clone size: -
J gene: TRBJ1-5
CDR3 DNA: TGTGCCAGCAGGGGAAGACAGCAGATCAATCAGCCCCAGCATTTT
CDR3 protein: CASRGRQQINQPQHF

V gene: TRBV28
D gene: -
clone size: many
J gene: TRBJ1-3
CDR3 DNA: TGTGCCAGCAGTATTTCTGGAAACACCATATATTTT
CDR3 protein: CASSISGNTIYF

V gene: TRBV12-3/TRBV12-4
D gene: -
clone size: few
J gene: TRBJ1-6
CDR3 DNA: TGTGCCAGCAGTCTGACAGGTCGGGATTCACCCCTCCACTTT
CDR3 protein: CASSLTGRDSPLHF

V gene: TRBV28
D gene: TRBD1
clone size: -
J gene: TRBJ1-2
CDR3 DNA: TGTGCCAGCAGTCTACCCGGGACAGGGCACGGCTACACCTTC
CDR3 protein: CASSLPGTGHGYTF

V gene: TRBV20-1
D gene: TRBD1
clone size: -
J gene: TRBJ2-4
CDR3 DNA: TGCAGTGCTAGAGATCCCTCTGGACAGGGGGAGGGGGAAAACATTCAGTACTTC
CDR3 protein: CSARDPSGQGEGENIQYF

V gene: TRBV20-1
D gene: -
clone size: few
J gene: TRBJ2-7
CDR3 DNA: TGCAGTGCTTATCACAGGTCCTACGAGCAGTACTTC
CDR3 protein: CSAYHRSYEQYF

V gene: TRBV29-1
D gene: -
clone size: few
J gene: TRBJ2-1
CDR3 DNA: TGCAGCGTTTTAACAGGGAAGTCCTACAATGAGCAGTTCTTC
CDR3 protein: CSVLTGKSYNEQFF

V gene: TRBV2
D gene: TRBD2
clone size: few
J gene: TRBJ2-7
CDR3 DNA: TGTGCCAGCGGTAGCGGGAGGGACTCCTACGAGCAGTACTTC
CDR3 protein: CASGSGRDSYEQYF

V gene: TRBV5-1
D gene: -
clone size: -
J gene: TRBJ1-4
CDR3 DNA: TGCGCCAGCAGCTTGTCCCAGCGGCCGATTGAAAAACTGTTTTTT
CDR3 protein: CASSLSQRPIEKLFF

V gene: TRBV5-4
D gene: TRBD2
clone size: few
J gene: TRBJ2-2
CDR3 DNA: TGTGCCAGCAGCTCCTGGACTAGCGGCAAAAACACCGGGGAGCTGTTTTTT
CDR3 protein: CASSSWTSGKNTGELFF

V gene: TRBV24-1
D gene: -
clone size: -
J gene: TRBJ2-6
CDR3 DNA: TGTGCCACCAGTGATAACAGACCCTCTGGGGCCAACGTCCTGACTTTC
CDR3 protein: CATSDNRPSGANVLTF

V gene: TRBV14
D gene: -
clone size: -
J gene: TRBJ1-1
CDR3 DNA: TGTGCCAGCAGCCAAGAAATTGCAGGGGCGACGAACACTGAAGCTTTCTTT
CDR3 protein: CASSQEIAGATNTEAFF

V gene: TRBV20-1
D gene: -
clone size: -
J gene: TRBJ1-2
CDR3 DNA: TGCAGTGCTAGAGAGGCAGGGACCGGTGGCTACACCTTC
CDR3 protein: CSAREAGTGGYTF

V gene: TRBV18
D gene: TRBD1
clone size: few
J gene: TRBJ1-2
CDR3 DNA: TGTGCCAGCTCTCCAGACAGGGGACCTACTAACTATGGCTACACCTTC
CDR3 protein: CASSPDRGPTNYGYTF

V gene: TRBV20-1
D gene: -
clone size: many
J gene: TRBJ1-5
CDR3 DNA: TGCAGTGCTCAACCCGACAGATTCAATCAGCCCCAGCATTTT
CDR3 protein: CSAQPDRFNQPQHF

V gene: TRBV29-1
D gene: -
clone size: -
J gene: TRBJ2-1
CDR3 DNA: TGCAGCGTTGTCAGGGATTCCTACAATGAGCAGTTCTTC
CDR3 protein: CSVVRDSYNEQFF

V gene: TRBV5-1
D gene: TRBD1
clone size: -
J gene: TRBJ2-1
CDR3 DNA: TGCGCCAGCAGCGGAAGGACAGGTAACAATGAGCAGTTCTTC
CDR3 protein: CASSGRTGNNEQFF

V gene: TRBV9
D gene: -
clone size: few
J gene: TRBJ1-2
CDR3 DNA: TGTGCCAGCAGCGATCGTGCTTATGGCTACACCTTC
CDR3 protein: CASSDRAYGYTF

V gene: TRBV23-1
D gene: -
clone size: -
J gene: TRBJ1-4
CDR3 DNA: -
CDR3 protein: CASPRRTEHDENCFF

V gene: TRBV18
D gene: TRBD2
clone size: few
J gene: TRBJ2-1
CDR3 DNA: TGTGCCAGCTCACTCGGACTAGCGGGAGATGGTGAGCAGTTCTTC
CDR3 protein: CASSLGLAGDGEQFF

V gene: TRBV7-9
D gene: TRBD1
clone size: many
J gene: TRBJ1-2
CDR3 DNA: TGTGCCAGCAGCTTAGAGGGGGCTTACTATGGCTACACCTTC
CDR3 protein: CASSLEGAYYGYTF

V gene: TRBV29-1
D gene: TRBD2
clone size: -
J gene: TRBJ2-2
CDR3 DNA: TGCAGCGTTGGGGGGACTAGCGGGAACACCGGGGAGCTGTTTTTT
CDR3 protein: CSVGGTSGNTGELFF

V gene: TRBV4-2
D gene: -
clone size: -
J gene: TRBJ2-7
CDR3 DNA: TGTGCCAGCAGCCAAGATATAGCTAACAGCGGTCAGGTCCACGAGCAGTACTTC
CDR3 protein: CASSQDIANSGQVHEQYF

V gene: TRBV7-3
D gene: -
clone size: few
J gene: TRBJ2-5
CDR3 DNA: TGTGCCAGCAGCCCTACGGGGGGCGAGGCGACCCAGTACTTC
CDR3 protein: CASSPTGGEATQYF

V gene: TRBV19
D gene: TRBD1
clone size: few
J gene: TRBJ1-5
CDR3 DNA: TGTGCCAGTAGTCGGACAGGCGAACATCAGCCCCAGCATTTT
CDR3 protein: CASSRTGEHQPQHF

V gene: TRBV7-4
D gene: -
clone size: many
J gene: TRBJ1-5
CDR3 DNA: TGTGCCAGCAGCTTCTCAACTGGGGGTGGGAATCAGCCCCAGCATTTT
CDR3 protein: CASSFSTGGGNQPQHF

V gene: TRBV7-3
D gene: TRBD1
clone size: once
J gene: TRBJ2-5
CDR3 DNA: TGTGCCAGCAGCTACGACAGGGGGGAGACCCAGTACTTC
CDR3 protein: CASSYDRGETQYF

V gene: TRBV7-9
D gene: -
clone size: -
J gene: TRBJ1-5
CDR3 DNA: TGTGCCAGCAGCTCCGAGGCCATTTCGGGTCAGCCCCAGCATTTT
CDR3 protein: CASSSEAISGQPQHF

V gene: TRBV7-9
D gene: -
clone size: once
J gene: TRBJ2-7
CDR3 DNA: TGTGCCAGCCGCAGGGAGGCGACCTACGAGCAGTACTTC
CDR3 protein: CASRREATYEQYF

V gene: TRBV14
D gene: -
clone size: few
J gene: TRBJ2-3
CDR3 DNA: TGTGCCAGCAGCCCACAGGGGAGCGGGAGTCCAGATACGCAGTATTTT
CDR3 protein: CASSPQGSGSPDTQYF

V gene: TRBV29-1
D gene: TRBD1
clone size: many
J gene: TRBJ2-7
CDR3 DNA: TGCAGCGTTCGGGACAGGGACGAGCAGTACTTC
CDR3 protein: CSVRDRDEQYF

V gene: TRBV9
D gene: TRBD2
clone size: -
J gene: TRBJ2-7
CDR3 DNA: TGTGCCAGCAGCGTAGGGCTGAAAGGAGCGGGAGGGTCCTACGAGCAGTACTTC
CDR3 protein: CASSVGLKGAGGSYEQYF

V gene: TRBV7-9
D gene: -
clone size: few
J gene: TRBJ2-3
CDR3 DNA: TGTGCCAGCAGCTCCATGGGGGGTGTCGGAGATACGCAGTATTTT
CDR3 protein: CASSSMGGVGDTQYF

V gene: TRBV7-7
D gene: -
clone size: many
J gene: TRBJ2-7
CDR3 DNA: TGTGCCAGCAGCTTGCCCCGGACCCCGCGACGCGAGCAGTACTTC
CDR3 protein: CASSLPRTPRREQYF

V gene: TRBV7-2
D gene: -
clone size: many
J gene: TRBJ2-1
CDR3 DNA: TGTGCCAGCAGCGTTACAACCGGAGCGGTCCTTAACGAGCAGTTCTTC
CDR3 protein: CASSVTTGAVLNEQFF

V gene: TRBV29-1
D gene: -
clone size: -
J gene: TRBJ1-5
CDR3 DNA: TGCAGCGTCCTGACCCGGGGGGGTAGTGGCAATCAGCCCCAGCATTTT
CDR3 protein: CSVLTRGGSGNQPQHF

V gene: TRBV6-5
D gene: -
clone size: -
J gene: TRBJ2-2
CDR3 DNA: TGTGCCAGCAGTTACTCTCAGGCAAACACCGGGGAGCTGTTTTTT
CDR3 protein: CASSYSQANTGELFF

V gene: TRBV12-3/TRBV12-4
D gene: TRBD1
clone size: -
J gene: TRBJ1-2
CDR3 DNA: TGTGCCAGCAATTACGGACAGGGGTACGGCTACACCTTC
CDR3 protein: CASNYGQGYGYTF

V gene: TRBV5-5
D gene: -
clone size: many
J gene: TRBJ1-1
CDR3 DNA: TGTGCCAGCAGCTTGCGGGAGGGCCTGAACACTGAAGCTTTCTTT
CDR3 protein: CASSLREGLNTEAFF

V gene: TRBV10-3
D gene: -
clone size: -
J gene: TRBJ1-5
CDR3 DNA: TGTGCCATCAGTGATTTACAGGCTGGTTCTGGCAATCAGCCCCAGCATTTT
CDR3 protein: CAISDLQAGSGNQPQHF

V gene: TRBV25-1
D gene: -
clone size: many
J gene: TRBJ1-1
CDR3 DNA: TGTGCCAGCAGTGAAAGGGGGAGGCGGGGGAACACTGAAGCTTTCTTT
CDR3 protein: CASSERGRRGNTEAFF